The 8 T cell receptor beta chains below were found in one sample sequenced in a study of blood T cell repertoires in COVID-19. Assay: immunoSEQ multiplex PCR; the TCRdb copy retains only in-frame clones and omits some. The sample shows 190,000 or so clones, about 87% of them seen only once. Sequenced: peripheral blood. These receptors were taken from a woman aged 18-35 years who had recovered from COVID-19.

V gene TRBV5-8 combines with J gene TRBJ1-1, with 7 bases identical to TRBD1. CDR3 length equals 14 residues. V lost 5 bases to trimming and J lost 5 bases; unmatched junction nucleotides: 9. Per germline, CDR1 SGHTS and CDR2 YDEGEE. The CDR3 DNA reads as TGTGCCAGCAGATCCTACAGGGGAAGGACTGAAGCTTTCTTT. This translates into CASRSYRGRTEAFF.

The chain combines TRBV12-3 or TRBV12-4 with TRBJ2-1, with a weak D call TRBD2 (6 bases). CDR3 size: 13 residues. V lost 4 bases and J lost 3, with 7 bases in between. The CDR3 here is CASSSGLYNEQFF. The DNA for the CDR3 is TGTGCCAGCAGTTCGGGACTCTACAATGAGCAGTTCTTC.

The DNA of the CDR3 is TGCGCCAGCAGCCTGGACAGGGAAGGGATTCGACTAATAAGCTACAATGAGCAGTTCTTC. Encoded protein: CASSLDREGIRLISYNEQFF. The chain combines TRBV5-1 with TRBJ2-1; 8 bases are a match to TRBD1. This CDR3 comprises 20 residues. J was trimmed by 3 bases and V by 4 bases; bases with no gene match: 21. The germline V gene encodes CDR1 SGHRS and CDR2 YFSETQ.

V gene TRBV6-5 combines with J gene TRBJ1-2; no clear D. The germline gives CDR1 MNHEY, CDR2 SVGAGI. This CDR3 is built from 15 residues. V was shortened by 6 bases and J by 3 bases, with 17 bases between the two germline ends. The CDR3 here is CASRPTAESYYGYTF. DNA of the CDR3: TGTGCCAGCAGGCCTACAGCGGAATCCTACTATGGCTACACCTTC.

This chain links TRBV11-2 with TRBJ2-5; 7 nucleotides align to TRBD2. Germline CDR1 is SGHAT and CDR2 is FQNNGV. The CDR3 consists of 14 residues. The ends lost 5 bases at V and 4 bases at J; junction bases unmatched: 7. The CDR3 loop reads CASSPRWGGETQYF. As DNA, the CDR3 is TGTGCCAGCAGCCCCCGTTGGGGGGGAGAGACCCAGTACTTC.

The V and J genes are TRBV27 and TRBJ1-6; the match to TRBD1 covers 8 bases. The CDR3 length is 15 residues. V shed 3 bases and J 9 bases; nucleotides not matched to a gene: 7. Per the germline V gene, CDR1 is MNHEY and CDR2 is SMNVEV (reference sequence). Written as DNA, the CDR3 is TGTGCCAGCAGTTTGGGCGGAACAGGGGGTTCACCCCTCCACTTT. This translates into CASSLGGTGGSPLHF.

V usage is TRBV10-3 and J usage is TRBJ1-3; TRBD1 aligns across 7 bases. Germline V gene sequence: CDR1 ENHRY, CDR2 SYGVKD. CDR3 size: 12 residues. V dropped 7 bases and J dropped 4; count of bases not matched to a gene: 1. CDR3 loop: CAIKDRGNTIYF. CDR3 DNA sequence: TGTGCCATCAAGGACAGGGGAAACACCATATATTTT.

The CDR3 region is CATRTGSGANVLTF. The CDR3 DNA sequence: TGTGCCACCAGGACAGGGTCTGGGGCCAACGTCCTGACTTTC. This chain uses TRBV6-5 with TRBJ2-6; 8 bases are a match to TRBD1. Per germline, CDR1 MNHEY and CDR2 SVGAGI. V gave up 10 bases and J gave up 1 base; unmatched junction bases: 3. This CDR3 contains 14 residues.